This TCR beta chain came from a study of blood T cell repertoires in COVID-19. This CDR3 has 13 amino acids. CDR1 and CDR2 (germline): LNHNV, YYDKDF (reference sequence). Trimming took off 5 bases at V and 1 base at J, with 8 bases between the two ends. Sequenced by immunoSEQ multiplex PCR; TCRdb stores in-frame clones only, minus some. The sample lists about 140,000 clones; approximately 84% were seen once. This clone was found a few times. The V gene is TRBV15, the J gene TRBJ2-5, with D possibly matching TRBD1 (6 bases). The sample taken for sequencing was peripheral blood. The receptor was derived from a woman older than 75 in a cohort sampled during active or convalescent COVID-19. The DNA of the CDR3 is TGTGCCACCAGCCGACAGGCCCAAGAGACCCAGTACTTC. Translating it yields CATSRQAQETQYF.